This TCR beta chain was identified in a study of somatic mutations in cytotoxic T cells in rheumatoid arthritis. Positively selected by magnetic beads, CD4+ and CD8+ cells were purity-checked by flow cytometry. Study observations and caveats: Unlike healthy controls, rheumatoid arthritis patients had CD8+ clonality that increased with age. A largest CD8+ clone above 20% of CD8+ cells occurred in about an eighth of the roughly 65 patients.

TCRdb keeps only in-frame clones here, not all; method: immunoSEQ multiplex PCR. The table includes under 20,000 clones, roughly 77% detected once. As for this clone: The antigen is unknown.

Germline V lookup: CDR1 MNHNS, CDR2 SASEGT. V shed 5 bases, J shed 4 bases, and the junction held 5 bases outside the gene matches. The CDR3 is 13 residues long. The receptor comes from an adult with rheumatoid arthritis. The chain carries TRBV6-1 and TRBJ2-7; TRBD2 agrees at 7 bases. The sample taken for sequencing was CD8+ T cells sorted from blood. The CDR3 reads CASSSSGVYEQYF. CDR3 DNA: TGTGCCAGCAGTTCTAGCGGAGTTTACGAGCAGTACTTC.